What follows is one TCR beta chain and its context. The time point here: pretreatment peripheral blood. Method: immunoSEQ multiplex PCR; TCRdb's copy keeps in-frame clones and lacks some. Altogether about 56,000 clones are present, 85% being singletons, with the ten largest covering around a sixth. Germline-derived CDR1 and CDR2 are SGHDT and YYEEEE. Trimming cost V 4 bases and J 3 bases, with 14 bases left between them. The CDR3 extends over 14 amino acids. These data come from a study of PD-L1 blockade in urothelial cancer. The receptor was derived from a man in his 70s with urothelial cancer. Material: PBMCs, obtained around atezolizumab (anti-PD-L1) treatment. The chain employs TRBV5-6 and TRBJ2-7; weak D call: TRBD2 (6 bases). This chain's CDR3 is CASSAGPSGYEQYF. As DNA, the CDR3 is TGTGCCAGCAGCGCGGGACCTTCCGGCTACGAGCAGTACTTC.